This note documents a single T cell receptor (beta chain) sequence. The antigen remains unidentified. Attachment of unique molecular identifiers to individual cDNA molecules was performed. A single record per CDR3 protein comes from TCRdb applying MiXCR to the 5' RACE reads. The sample has around 63,000 distinct CDR3 sequences; 8% to 10% are singletons. The data originate from a study of early T cells in non-severe SARS-CoV-2 infection. Study overall: Sequencing targeted bulk RNA from unsorted whole blood, leaving chains unpaired.

Overall study results and limits: In VDJdb matching, anti-spike CD8 responses were favored while private and CD4 specificities went missing.

The V and J ends lost 5 bases and 6 bases, in that order; junction bases with no gene match: 4. The CDR3 is made up of 12 amino acids. Per germline, CDR1 MDHEN and CDR2 SYDVKM. This receptor was taken from an adult who was a healthcare worker with PCR-confirmed SARS-CoV-2 infection or an uninfected control (not recorded which). The chain carries TRBV28 and TRBJ2-7, with TRBD2 identical over 7 bases. Sequencing was performed on whole blood, taken at baseline. The CDR3 here is CASSLTSSEQYF. CDR3 nucleotides: TGTGCCAGCAGTCTGACTAGCTCCGAGCAGTACTTC.